A selection of T cell receptor beta chains follows, all from one sample in a study of cytotoxic CD8 clonotypes in ibrutinib-treated CLL. TCRdb keeps only in-frame clones here, not all; method: immunoSEQ multiplex PCR. The table shows over 100,000 clones, with 58% occurring only once. The sample consisted of PBMCs, taken after 24 months of ibrutinib treatment. All receptors come from a human donor with chronic lymphocytic leukemia. CDR3s include the opening cysteine and the closing phenylalanine or tryptophan. The D gene is left open where the match is weak. Clone size is shown for a subset of rows, as once, few, many or a class of expanded clone.

j_call,v_call,clone_size,d_call,cdr3_aa,cdr3_nt
TRBJ2-7,TRBV5-1,NA,NA,CASSSMAVDSGEQYF,TGCGCCAGCAGTTCTATGGCTGTGGACTCGGGCGAGCAGTACTTC
TRBJ1-2,TRBV6-1,NA,TRBD1,CASSEDRDRGYTF,TGTGCCAGCAGTGAGGACAGGGATAGAGGCTACACCTTC
TRBJ2-7,TRBV15,NA,TRBD1,CATSRVSGTAFYEQYF,TGTGCCACCAGCAGAGTAAGTGGGACAGCCTTCTACGAGCAGTACTTC
TRBJ1-4,TRBV30,once,NA,CAWTPGHGNEKLFF,TGTGCCTGGACCCCGGGACACGGGAATGAAAAACTGTTTTTT
TRBJ2-3,TRBV27,few,NA,CASCPSGGVTNTQYF,TGTGCCAGTTGTCCGTCGGGGGGCGTCACAAATACGCAGTATTTT
TRBJ2-2,TRBV28,NA,NA,CASSASPMENTGELFF,TGTGCCAGCAGTGCCTCCCCCATGGAGAACACCGGGGAGCTGTTTTTT
TRBJ2-2,TRBV10-1,NA,NA,CASSEFGLSGELFF,TGCGCCAGCAGTGAGTTCGGACTATCCGGGGAGCTGTTTTTT
TRBJ2-7,TRBV11-3,NA,NA,CASSLVSRGFNYEQYF,TGTGCCAGCAGCTTAGTCTCCAGGGGCTTCAATTACGAGCAGTACTTC
TRBJ1-2,TRBV29-1,NA,NA,CSVALTASVWNGYTF,TGCAGCGTTGCCCTGACAGCGTCCGTCTGGAATGGCTACACCTTC
TRBJ2-7,TRBV5-1,few,TRBD1,CASSTGTGYEQYF,TGCGCCAGCAGCACCGGGACAGGGTACGAGCAGTACTTC
TRBJ2-4,TRBV7-2,NA,NA,CASSFRGTKNIQYF,TGTGCCAGCAGCTTCCGAGGGACCAAAAACATTCAGTACTTC
TRBJ2-2,TRBV19,NA,NA,CASSIRTTGELFF,TGTGCCAGTAGTATTCGAACCACCGGGGAGCTGTTTTTT
TRBJ1-5,TRBV2,few,TRBD1,CASTTGDQPQHF,TGTGCCAGCACGACAGGGGATCAGCCCCAGCATTTT
TRBJ1-2,TRBV5-1,NA,NA,CASSLSNTLNYGYTF,TGCGCCAGCAGCTTGTCAAACACGCTAAACTATGGCTACACCTTC
TRBJ2-1,TRBV29-1,NA,TRBD2,CSVPSSGQANEQFF,TGCAGCGTTCCGTCTAGCGGGCAGGCCAATGAGCAGTTCTTC
TRBJ2-7,TRBV20-1,NA,NA,CSAAWGGEQYF,TGCAGTGCGGCTTGGGGTGGTGAGCAGTACTTC
TRBJ2-7,TRBV7-9,few,NA,CASSLSGSHEQYF,TGTGCCAGCAGCTTATCTGGGAGCCACGAGCAGTACTTC
TRBJ1-2,TRBV18,many,NA,CASSPGHYGYTF,TGTGCCAGCTCACCGGGACACTATGGCTACACCTTC
TRBJ1-4,TRBV10-1,NA,NA,CASSESIPGGKLFF,TGCGCCAGCAGTGAGTCGATCCCGGGGGGAAAACTGTTTTTT
TRBJ1-1,TRBV29-1,NA,NA,CSVEDSQAFF,TGCAGCGTTGAAGACAGCCAAGCTTTCTTT
TRBJ1-1,TRBV25-1,NA,NA,CASSDTGSTNTEAFF,TGTGCCAGCAGTGACACAGGGTCCACGAACACTGAAGCTTTCTTT
TRBJ1-5,TRBV7-2,NA,NA,CASSPGRVGNQPQHF,TGTGCCAGCAGCCCGGGGAGGGTAGGGAATCAGCCCCAGCATTTT
TRBJ2-2,TRBV7-9,NA,TRBD2,CASASGLAGAGELFF,TGTGCCAGCGCCTCCGGACTAGCGGGGGCCGGGGAGCTGTTTTTT
TRBJ1-2,TRBV27,few,TRBD1,CASSPTGDYGYTF,TGTGCCAGCAGTCCCACAGGGGACTATGGCTACACCTTC
TRBJ2-1,TRBV7-9,NA,NA,CASSFRLSSYNEQFF,TGTGCCAGCAGCTTTCGGTTGAGCTCCTACAATGAGCAGTTCTTC
TRBJ2-5,TRBV9,NA,NA,CASSVDQGETQYF,TGTGCCAGCAGCGTTGACCAGGGTGAGACCCAGTACTTC
TRBJ2-3,TRBV7-9,NA,NA,CASSHPSATTRTDTQYF,TGTGCCAGCAGCCACCCCTCCGCTACTACCCGCACAGATACGCAGTATTTT
TRBJ2-7,TRBV14,NA,NA,CASSQDRVEQYF,TGTGCCAGCAGCCAAGATAGGGTCGAGCAGTACTTC
TRBJ1-6,TRBV6-5,NA,TRBD1,CASRTTGVNSPLHF,TGTGCCAGCAGGACGACAGGGGTCAATTCACCCCTCCACTTT
TRBJ2-7,TRBV6-6,NA,NA,CASSRPSGSYEQYF,TGTGCCAGCAGCCGTCCTTCAGGGTCCTACGAGCAGTACTTC
TRBJ1-1,TRBV6-5,NA,NA,CASSYDELNTEAFF,TGTGCCAGCAGTTACGACGAACTGAACACTGAAGCTTTCTTT
TRBJ2-5,TRBV13,NA,NA,CASSLVGEETQYF,TGTGCCAGCAGCTTAGTGGGGGAAGAGACCCAGTACTTC
TRBJ1-4,TRBV27,few,NA,CASGRGAMELFF,TGTGCCAGCGGCCGCGGCGCAATGGAACTGTTTTTT
TRBJ2-2,TRBV10-3,NA,TRBD1,CAISPGQGAAGELFF,TGTGCCATCAGCCCGGGACAGGGGGCGGCCGGGGAGCTGTTTTTT
TRBJ1-1,TRBV7-9,few,NA,CASITPPAEAFF,TGTGCCAGCATCACGCCTCCCGCTGAAGCTTTCTTT
TRBJ1-1,TRBV18,NA,TRBD1,CASSPMTGATEAFF,TGTGCCAGCTCACCCATGACAGGGGCCACTGAAGCTTTCTTT
TRBJ2-1,TRBV5-6,few,NA,CASSLEMRDNEQFF,TGTGCCAGCAGCTTGGAGATGAGGGACAATGAGCAGTTCTTC
TRBJ2-4,TRBV21-1,NA,NA,CASSKISAGCKGCAKNIQYF,TGTGCCAGCAGCAAAATATCGGCGGGGTGTAAGGGGTGCGCCAAAAACATTCAGTACTTC
TRBJ2-6,TRBV6-1,NA,NA,CASRHVNVLTF,TGTGCCAGCCGCCATGTGAACGTCCTGACTTTC
TRBJ2-1,TRBV27,NA,NA,CASSLADGSSYNEQFF,TGTGCCAGCAGTTTAGCCGACGGAAGCTCCTACAATGAGCAGTTCTTC
TRBJ2-7,TRBV6-5,few,TRBD1,CASSYGQGAIQQYF,TGTGCCAGCAGTTACGGACAGGGGGCGATTCAGCAGTACTTC
TRBJ2-2,TRBV28,NA,NA,CASRPTGTKNTGELFF,TGTGCCAGCAGGCCTACCGGGACAAAGAACACCGGGGAGCTGTTTTTT
TRBJ2-5,TRBV9,once,NA,CASSVGGRDGKETQYF,TGTGCCAGCAGCGTGGGGGGCAGGGATGGAAAAGAGACCCAGTACTTC
TRBJ1-1,TRBV27,few,NA,CASSPGRPLNTEAFF,TGTGCCAGCAGTCCGGGCAGGCCCCTGAACACTGAAGCTTTCTTT
TRBJ2-5,TRBV25-1,NA,NA,CASSEYSLGRGSIEYF,TGTGCCAGCAGTGAATATAGTTTAGGGAGGGGGTCCATCGAGTACTTC
TRBJ2-5,TRBV6-5,NA,NA,CASSGGLTQYF,TGTGCCAGCAGCGGCGGGCTGACCCAGTACTTC